The source of this T cell receptor (beta chain) is a study of T cells after yellow fever vaccination. Points from the study as a whole: High-abundance clonotypes from the bulk population could contaminate FACS-sorted repertoires.

By 5'RACE template switching, TCR cDNA was produced, with a universal primer site and UMIs added in the process. TCRdb called the 5' RACE reads again in MiXCR, with one record for every CDR3 protein. The sample has over 70,000 distinct CDR3 sequences, approximately 7.5% seen once; the top ten hold about 40%. Concerning this clonotype itself: No antigen is known for it.

Germline CDR1 and CDR2: DFQATT and SNEGSKA (reference sequence). Deletions cut 1 base from V and 2 bases from J, with 13 bases between. The CDR3 runs 15 residues. The sample here was CD8+ T cells sorted from PBMCs, taken on the day of the yellow fever booster vaccination. The J gene is TRBJ2-3, the V gene TRBV20-1, with D unclear. The receptor's source is a man aged 25-45 years who received the YFV17D yellow fever vaccine. For the CDR3, the DNA is TGCAGTGCTAGAGGGTACGGCGGAGACACAGATACGCAGTATTTT. Translation: CSARGYGGDTDTQYF.